The present T cell receptor (beta chain) was sequenced within a study of cytomegalovirus exposure and HLA in healthy donors. Whole-study results and caveats: There was a cluster of highly shared sequence variants that was likely a sequencing artifact. Investigators reported 164 TCR beta chains as tied to cytomegalovirus. Fewer N-insertions (relative to the approximately 670-donor mean) were reportedly seen in an Asian-associated ancestry cluster in a later analysis.

Details on this clone: The antigen is not known.

This CDR3 spans 16 amino acids. CDR1 is SGHAT, CDR2 FQNNGV, per germline. The V segment lost 4 bases and the J segment 1 base; nucleotides outside the gene matches: 5. It was with 60 Vbeta and 13 Jbeta primers that the PCR ran. TCRdb's table, derived via immunoSEQ multiplex PCR, lists solely in-frame clones and lacks some. The repertoire holds about 160,000 clones, 70% to 85% seen once, with around 3.4% in the top ten. The sequencing sample was made of PBMCs. The chain employs TRBV11-2 and TRBJ2-2, with 8 bases aligning to TRBD1. The TCR comes from a man in his thirties or forties in good health and CMV-seropositive. This CDR3 reads CASSSPGQGNTGELFF. In DNA form, the CDR3 reads TGTGCCAGCAGCTCACCTGGACAGGGGAACACCGGGGAGCTGTTTTTT. Using reference TRBV11-2 and TRBJ2-2 for the parts outside the CDR3, the full variable domain is EAGVAQSPRYKIIEKRQSVAFWCNPISGHATLYWYQQILGQGPKLLIQFQNNGVVDDSQLPKDRFSAERLKGVDSTLKIQPAKLEDSAVYLCASSSPGQGNTGELFFGEGSRLTVL.